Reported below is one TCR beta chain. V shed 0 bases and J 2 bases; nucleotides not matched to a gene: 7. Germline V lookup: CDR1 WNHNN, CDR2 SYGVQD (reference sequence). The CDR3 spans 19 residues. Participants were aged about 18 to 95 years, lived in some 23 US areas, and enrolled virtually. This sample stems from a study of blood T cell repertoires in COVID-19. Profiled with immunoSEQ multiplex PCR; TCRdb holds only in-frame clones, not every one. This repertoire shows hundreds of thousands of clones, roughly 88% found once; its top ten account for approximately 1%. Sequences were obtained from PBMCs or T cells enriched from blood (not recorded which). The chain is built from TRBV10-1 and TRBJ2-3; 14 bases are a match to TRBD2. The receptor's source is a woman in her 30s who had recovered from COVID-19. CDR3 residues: CASSESGLAGESTTDTQYF. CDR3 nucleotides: TGCGCCAGCAGTGAGTCGGGACTAGCGGGAGAGAGTACCACAGATACGCAGTATTTT.